A selection of T cell receptor beta chains follows, all from one sample in a study of graft-versus-host responses after intestinal transplantation. The assay was immunoSEQ multiplex PCR, and TCRdb's table has in-frame clones only and misses some. The data show fewer than 30,000 clones, more than 85% seen once. Here the sequenced sample was PBMCs, taken 18 days after transplant. These TCRs come from a human patient who received an intestinal transplant, so some T cells may come from the graft donor. CDR3s include the opening cysteine and the closing phenylalanine or tryptophan. The order of the fields is J gene, clone size, D gene, V gene, CDR3 length, CDR3 protein, CDR3 DNA. The D gene is left open where the match is weak. The size of a clone is reported for some rows only, either as once, few or many, or as a class for expanded clones.

>TRBJ2-2|NA|NA|TRBV29-1|12
CSVEDELRELFF
TGCAGCGTTGAAGATGAGCTCCGGGAGCTGTTTTTT
>TRBJ1-3|NA|NA|TRBV11-2|13
CASSIFSGNTIYF
TGTGCCAGCAGCATTTTCTCTGGAAACACCATATATTTT
>TRBJ2-3|NA|TRBD2|TRBV4-1|15
CASSQTLAPTDTQYF
TGCGCCAGCAGCCAAACACTAGCGCCCACAGATACGCAGTATTTT
>TRBJ1-1|NA|NA|TRBV4-1|13
CASSPGSRWQAFF
TGCGCCAGCAGTCCGGGCTCCCGATGGCAAGCTTTCTTT
>TRBJ1-2|NA|TRBD1|TRBV7-8|13
CASSAVDRGGYTF
TGTGCCAGCAGCGCAGTTGACAGGGGGGGCTACACCTTC
>TRBJ2-7|NA|NA|TRBV6-1|12
CASRYRVNEQYF
TGTGCCAGCCGGTACAGGGTAAACGAGCAGTACTTC
>TRBJ2-1|NA|NA|TRBV7-2|14
CASSPYRDYNEQFF
TGTGCCAGCAGCCCTTACCGGGACTACAATGAGCAGTTCTTC
>TRBJ2-3|NA|TRBD2|TRBV19|17
CASSIDSASGRTDTQYF
TGTGCCAGTAGTATAGATTCGGCTAGCGGGCGCACAGATACGCAGTATTTT
>TRBJ2-2|NA|NA|TRBV7-2|14
CASSQVGSSGELFF
TGTGCCAGCAGCCAGGTGGGGTCCAGCGGGGAGCTGTTTTTT
>TRBJ1-6|once|NA|TRBV14|15
CASSQAWTLNSPLHF
TGTGCCAGCAGCCAAGCCTGGACTTTAAATTCACCCCTCCACTTT
>TRBJ2-2|NA|TRBD2|TRBV2|15
CASSLGGGAGGELFF
TGTGCCAGCAGCCTCGGCGGGGGGGCCGGCGGGGAGCTGTTTTTT
>TRBJ1-6|NA|NA|TRBV19|14
CATRTSSYNSPLHF
TGTGCCACCAGGACTAGCTCCTATAATTCACCCCTCCACTTT
>TRBJ1-6|NA|NA|TRBV5-4|15
CASSLLQEEYSPLHF
TGTGCCAGCAGCTTACTACAGGAAGAGTATTCACCCCTCCACTTT
>TRBJ2-5|NA|NA|TRBV7-8|18
CASSLIMIPEGGQETQYF
TGTGCCAGCAGCTTAATCATGATACCGGAGGGCGGACAAGAGACCCAGTACTTC
>TRBJ1-5|NA|NA|TRBV6-5|15
CASSYSGAGKQPQHF
TGTGCCAGCAGTTACTCGGGGGCAGGGAAACAGCCCCAGCATTTT
>TRBJ2-5|NA|NA|TRBV7-7|15
CASSLVGVPGETQYF
TGTGCCAGCAGCTTAGTGGGGGTACCTGGGGAGACCCAGTACTTC
>TRBJ2-5|NA|TRBD1|TRBV7-9|14
CASSLGQGQETQYF
TGTGCCAGCAGCTTAGGACAGGGCCAAGAGACCCAGTACTTC
>TRBJ1-5|NA|NA|TRBV7-9|12
CASSYLNQPQHF
TGTGCCAGCAGCTATCTCAATCAGCCCCAGCATTTT
>TRBJ2-1|NA|TRBD2|TRBV9|15
CASSPLAGGYNEQFF
TGTGCCAGCAGCCCACTAGCGGGTGGATACAATGAGCAGTTCTTC
>TRBJ1-5|once|TRBD1|TRBV6-4|17
CASSDVDRGQSNQPQHF
TGTGCCAGCAGTGACGTCGACAGGGGGCAGAGCAATCAGCCCCAGCATTTT
>TRBJ1-1|NA|TRBD1|TRBV27|14
CASSPGTENTEAFF
TGTGCCAGCAGCCCCGGGACAGAAAACACTGAAGCTTTCTTT
>TRBJ2-7|once|NA|TRBV29-1|11
CSGRGLHEQYF
TGCAGCGGCAGGGGTCTCCACGAGCAGTACTTC
>TRBJ1-1|NA|NA|TRBV4-1|16
CASSQFPGRMNTEAFF
TGCGCCAGCAGCCAATTCCCAGGTCGCATGAACACTGAAGCTTTCTTT
>TRBJ2-6|NA|TRBD1|TRBV19|15
CASSMGTAGANVLTF
TGTGCCAGTAGTATGGGGACAGCTGGGGCCAACGTCCTGACTTTC
>TRBJ2-2|NA|TRBD1|TRBV6-5|13
CASRGTGPGELFF
TGTGCCAGCAGGGGGACAGGGCCCGGGGAGCTGTTTTTT
>TRBJ1-2|NA|TRBD1|TRBV4-2|14
CASSQELTGFGYTF
TGTGCCAGCAGCCAAGAGCTGACAGGGTTTGGCTACACCTTC
>TRBJ2-7|NA|NA|TRBV19|14
CASSIAGIGYEQYF
TGTGCCAGTAGTATAGCGGGGATTGGGTACGAGCAGTACTTC
>TRBJ2-3|NA|NA|TRBV7-9|15
CASSFTQSSTDTQYF
TGTGCCAGCAGCTTTACGCAGTCTAGCACAGATACGCAGTATTTT
>TRBJ1-5|NA|TRBD1|TRBV9|19
CASSEWDRAMVYSNQPQHF
TGTGCCAGCAGCGAATGGGACAGGGCTATGGTGTATAGCAATCAGCCCCAGCATTTT
>TRBJ1-2|once|NA|TRBV7-9|13
CASSLDSRYGYTF
TGTGCCAGCAGCTTAGACAGCCGATATGGCTACACTTTC
>TRBJ1-3|once|NA|TRBV19|15
CASSMGTLSGNTIYF
TGTGCCAGTAGTATGGGGACGCTCTCTGGAAACACCATATATTTT
>TRBJ2-5|NA|TRBD1|TRBV19|14
CASSDRAQAETQYF
TGTGCCAGTAGCGACAGGGCCCAGGCGGAGACCCAGTACTTC
>TRBJ1-4|few|NA|TRBV4-2|14
CASSPSATNEKLFF
TGTGCCAGCAGCCCTTCGGCAACTAATGAAAAACTGTTTTTT
>TRBJ1-2|NA|NA|TRBV18|13
CASSPAQTYGYTF
TGTGCCAGCTCACCCGCCCAGACCTATGGCTACACCTTC
>TRBJ2-1|NA|NA|TRBV7-2|12
CARWDTYNEQFF
TGTGCCAGGTGGGACACCTACAATGAGCAGTTCTTC
>TRBJ2-5|NA|TRBD2|TRBV6-5|16
CASSSSSGGDQETQYF
TGTGCCAGCAGTTCCTCTAGCGGGGGGGACCAAGAGACCCAGTACTTC
>TRBJ2-7|few|NA|TRBV7-2|14
CASSLGTLPYEQYF
TGTGCCAGCAGCTTAGGGACCCTCCCCTACGAGCAGTACTTC
>TRBJ2-7|once|NA|TRBV27|11
CASTNGYEQYF
TGTGCCAGCACGAACGGCTACGAGCAGTACTTC
>TRBJ1-1|NA|NA|TRBV7-2|16
CASSLEVVLTNTEAFF
TGTGCCAGCAGCTTAGAGGTGGTACTAACGAACACTGAAGCTTTCTTT
>TRBJ1-1|NA|NA|TRBV29-1|14
CSVERGHLNTEAFF
TGCAGCGTTGAAAGGGGACACTTGAACACTGAAGCTTTCTTT
>TRBJ1-3|NA|TRBD1|TRBV4-1|15
CASSHGTGVGNTIYF
TGCGCCAGCAGCCACGGGACAGGGGTCGGAAACACCATATATTTT
>TRBJ1-2|once|TRBD1|TRBV6-5|13
CASSPGQIYGYTF
TGTGCCAGCAGTCCGGGACAGATCTATGGCTACACCTTC
>TRBJ2-5|NA|TRBD2|TRBV7-9|14
CASSLGLAEETQYF
TGTGCCAGCAGCCTTGGACTAGCGGAGGAGACCCAGTACTTC
>TRBJ2-2|NA|TRBD2|TRBV10-1|18
CASRPGQGLAANTGELFF
TGCGCCAGCAGACCGGGACAGGGACTAGCGGCGAACACCGGGGAGCTGTTTTTT
>TRBJ2-7|NA|NA|TRBV5-1|16
CASSSPGGRNSYEQYF
TGCGCCAGCAGCTCTCCTGGGGGACGCAACTCCTACGAGCAGTACTTC
>TRBJ1-4|NA|NA|TRBV13|16
CASSSTMDATNEKLFF
TGTGCCAGCAGCTCGACAATGGATGCAACTAATGAAAAACTGTTTTTT
>TRBJ2-2|NA|TRBD2|TRBV14|19
CASSQLLGLAGENTGELFF
TGTGCCAGCAGCCAACTCCTAGGACTAGCGGGGGAGAACACCGGGGAGCTGTTTTTT
>TRBJ1-6|NA|NA|TRBV7-8|13
CASSLGGGSPLHF
TGTGCCAGCAGCCTCGGTGGGGGTTCACCCCTCCACTTT
>TRBJ1-4|NA|NA|TRBV13|12
CASKEQNEKLFF
TGTGCCAGCAAGGAACAGAATGAAAAACTGTTTTTT
>TRBJ2-7|NA|TRBD2|TRBV2|14
CASSRLAGGKEQYF
TGTGCCAGCAGCCGACTAGCGGGGGGCAAAGAGCAGTACTTC
>TRBJ1-1|NA|NA|TRBV5-1|14
CASMLGSMNTEAFF
TGCGCCAGCATGCTTGGCAGCATGAACACTGAGGCTTTCTTT
>TRBJ1-1|NA|TRBD1|TRBV4-1|15
CASSRPTGGDTEAFF
TGCGCCAGCAGCCGACCCACAGGGGGCGACACTGAAGCTTTCTTT
>TRBJ1-2|NA|NA|TRBV19|14
CASSPPGSSYGYTF
TGTGCCAGTAGTCCACCCGGCAGCAGCTATGGCTACACCTTC
>TRBJ1-1|NA|NA|TRBV7-9|12
CASSQTGAEAFF
TGTGCCAGCAGCCAGACAGGCGCTGAAGCTTTCTTT
>TRBJ1-1|NA|NA|TRBV5-1|15
CASSLGRGQDTEAFF
TGCGCCAGCAGCTTGGGTAGGGGCCAGGACACTGAAGCTTTCTTT
>TRBJ2-1|NA|TRBD1|TRBV7-6|15
CASSDRAYSYNEQFF
TGTGCCAGCAGCGACAGGGCGTATTCCTACAATGAGCAGTTCTTC